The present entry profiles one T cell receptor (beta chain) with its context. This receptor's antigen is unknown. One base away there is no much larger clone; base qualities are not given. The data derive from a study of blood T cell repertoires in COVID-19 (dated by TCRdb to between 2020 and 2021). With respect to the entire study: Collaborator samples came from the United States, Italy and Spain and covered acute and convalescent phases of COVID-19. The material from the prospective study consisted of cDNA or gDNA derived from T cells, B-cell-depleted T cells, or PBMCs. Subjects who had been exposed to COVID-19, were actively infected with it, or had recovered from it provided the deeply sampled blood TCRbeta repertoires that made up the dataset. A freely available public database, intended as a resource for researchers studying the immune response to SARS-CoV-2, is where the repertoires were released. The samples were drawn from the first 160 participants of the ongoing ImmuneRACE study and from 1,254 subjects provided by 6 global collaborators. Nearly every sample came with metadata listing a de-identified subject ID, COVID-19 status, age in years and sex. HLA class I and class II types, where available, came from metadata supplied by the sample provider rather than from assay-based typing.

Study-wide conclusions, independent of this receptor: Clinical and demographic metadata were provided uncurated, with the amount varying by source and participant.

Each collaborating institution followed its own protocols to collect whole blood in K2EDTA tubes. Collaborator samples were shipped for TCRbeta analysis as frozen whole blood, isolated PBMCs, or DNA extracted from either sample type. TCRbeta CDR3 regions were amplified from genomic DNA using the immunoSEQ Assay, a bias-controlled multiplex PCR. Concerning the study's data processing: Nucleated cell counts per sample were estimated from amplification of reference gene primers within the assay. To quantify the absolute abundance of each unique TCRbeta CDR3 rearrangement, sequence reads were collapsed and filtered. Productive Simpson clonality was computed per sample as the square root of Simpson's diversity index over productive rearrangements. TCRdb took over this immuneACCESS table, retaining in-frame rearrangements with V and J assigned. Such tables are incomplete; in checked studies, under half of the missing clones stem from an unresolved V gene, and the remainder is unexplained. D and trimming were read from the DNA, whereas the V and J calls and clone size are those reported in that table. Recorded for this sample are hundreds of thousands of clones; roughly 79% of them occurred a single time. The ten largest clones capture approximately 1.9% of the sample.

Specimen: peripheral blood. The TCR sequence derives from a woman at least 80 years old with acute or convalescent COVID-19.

The bases read TGCGCCAGCAGCTCCGGGACTAGCGGGAGTAATGAGCAGTTCTTC. The translation is CASSSGTSGSNEQFF. Recombination connected TRBV5-1 to TRBJ2-1, with TRBD2 identical over 14 junction bases. From the cysteine through the phenylalanine, the CDR3 covers 15 amino acids. Only the CDR3 DNA stays, 45 bases, in frame from base 1. Here V drops 3 bases and J drops 7 bases, and the junction holds 3 bases not matched to any gene. The germline V gene specifies SGHRS as CDR1 and YFSETQ as CDR2.